Sequencing of this T cell receptor beta chain was carried out in a study of tissue T cells after allogeneic stem cell transplantation. Study findings and constraints: Tissue-detected TCR repertoire was only partly captured by blood and spleen T cells. TCR repertoires tracked anatomic similarity, regardless of disease or transplant status.

Remarks on this clone: Its antigen is not known. Here the gene names and germline are mouse. The CDR3 end falls 1 residue outside the read, so it is completed with the germline J gene.

The time point was: mouse harvest day 14 after allogeneic transplant. Tail vein injection delivered 10^7 T-cell-depleted bone marrow cells and 10^6 splenic CD5+ T cells. B6 (H2b) cells into BALB/c (H2d) mice; tissues taken at day 7 or 14. TCRdb's table, derived via immunoSEQ multiplex PCR, lists solely in-frame clones and lacks some. Here the sample spans about 3,500 clones, roughly 53% being singletons. CDR1 SNHLY and CDR2 FYNGKV come from the germline V gene (reference sequence). The V and J ends lost 2 bases and 0 bases, in that order; junction bases with no gene match: 4. The CDR3 is 15 amino acids.

Sequencing input: gut tissue. J is TRBJ2-7 and V is TRBV3; TRBD2 aligns across 7 bases. This TCR was sampled from a female BALB/c mouse given C57BL/6 T cells with graft-versus-host disease after an allogeneic hematopoietic cell transplant. The CDR3 loop reads CASSLRWGVSYEQYF. The CDR3 DNA, read in part, is TGTGCCAGCAGCTTACGGTGGGGGGTCTCCTATGAACAGTAC.